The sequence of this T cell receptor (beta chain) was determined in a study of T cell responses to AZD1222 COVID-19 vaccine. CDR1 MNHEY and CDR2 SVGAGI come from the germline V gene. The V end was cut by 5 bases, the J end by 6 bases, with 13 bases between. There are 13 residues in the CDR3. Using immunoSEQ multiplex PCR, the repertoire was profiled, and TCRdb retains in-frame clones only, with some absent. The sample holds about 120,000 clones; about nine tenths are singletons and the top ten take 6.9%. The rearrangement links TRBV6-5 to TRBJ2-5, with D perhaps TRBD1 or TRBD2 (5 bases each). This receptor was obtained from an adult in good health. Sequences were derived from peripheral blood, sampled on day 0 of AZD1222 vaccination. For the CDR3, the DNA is TGTGCCAGCAGTCCCGGGGACCTCCAGACCCAGTACTTC. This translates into CASSPGDLQTQYF.